Listed below are T cell receptor beta chains from one sample, sequenced in a study of technical replicates of blood from several donors. Measured with immunoSEQ multiplex PCR; TCRdb has only the in-frame clones, and not every one. The table shows about 94,000 clones, with about 94% occurring only once. The material sequenced was T cells isolated from PBMCs. The receptors come from a human donor in good health. Each CDR3 is given with its conserved first and last residue. A D gene is named only where the DNA matches it firmly. Not every row has a clone size; where given, it reads once, few, many or a size class.

CDR3 protein: CASRNRDLDSYEQYF; CDR3 DNA: TGCGCCAGCAGAAACCGGGACTTAGACTCCTACGAGCAGTACTTC; clone size: .; D gene: .; J gene: TRBJ2-7; V gene: TRBV5-1
CDR3 protein: CASSGTVEDEKLFF; CDR3 DNA: TGTGCCAGCAGCGGGACAGTCGAGGATGAAAAACTGTTTTTT; clone size: .; D gene: TRBD1; J gene: TRBJ1-4; V gene: TRBV5-4
CDR3 protein: CASSTLWGRERYNEQFF; CDR3 DNA: TGTGCCAGCAGCACCCTCTGGGGGCGGGAGCGCTACAATGAGCAGTTCTTC; clone size: once; D gene: .; J gene: TRBJ2-1; V gene: TRBV7-8
CDR3 protein: CASSLMNTEAFF; CDR3 DNA: TGTGCCAGCAGCCTAATGAACACTGAAGCTTTCTTT; clone size: few; D gene: .; J gene: TRBJ1-1; V gene: TRBV7-9
CDR3 protein: CSASQGVSYEQYF; CDR3 DNA: TGCAGCGCCAGCCAGGGGGTATCCTACGAGCAGTACTTC; clone size: .; D gene: TRBD1; J gene: TRBJ2-7; V gene: TRBV29-1
CDR3 protein: CASSRADRGRIYEQYF; CDR3 DNA: TGCGCCAGCAGTCGCGCGGACAGGGGGCGGATATACGAGCAGTACTTC; clone size: .; D gene: TRBD1; J gene: TRBJ2-7; V gene: TRBV23-1
CDR3 protein: CASSQVGWTGPHEQYF; CDR3 DNA: TGCGCCAGCAGCCAAGTCGGTTGGACAGGGCCCCACGAGCAGTACTTC; clone size: .; D gene: TRBD1; J gene: TRBJ2-7; V gene: TRBV4-1
CDR3 protein: CASSVGLTENFYGYTF; CDR3 DNA: TGTGCCAGCAGCGTAGGGTTGACAGAGAACTTCTATGGCTACACCTTC; clone size: .; D gene: .; J gene: TRBJ1-2; V gene: TRBV9
CDR3 protein: CASSPGGAVRTEAFF; CDR3 DNA: TGCGCCAGCAGCCCCGGGGGGGCTGTGAGAACTGAAGCTTTCTTT; clone size: once; D gene: .; J gene: TRBJ1-1; V gene: TRBV4-1
CDR3 protein: CANTGTGKETQYF; CDR3 DNA: TGTGCCAACACCGGGACAGGGAAAGAGACCCAGTACTTC; clone size: .; D gene: TRBD1; J gene: TRBJ2-5; V gene: TRBV2
CDR3 protein: CASSWDSPATNEKLFF; CDR3 DNA: TGTGCCAGCAGTTGGGACAGCCCAGCAACTAATGAAAAACTGTTTTTT; clone size: .; D gene: TRBD1; J gene: TRBJ1-4; V gene: TRBV27
CDR3 protein: CASSEYYWDSDNTGELFF; CDR3 DNA: TGTGCCAGCAGTGAATATTATTGGGACTCAGATAACACCGGGGAGCTGTTTTTT; clone size: .; D gene: .; J gene: TRBJ2-2; V gene: TRBV6-1
CDR3 protein: CASSLAGGRGTEAFF; CDR3 DNA: TGTGCCAGCAGCTTAGCCGGGGGAAGGGGTACTGAAGCTTTCTTT; clone size: .; D gene: .; J gene: TRBJ1-1; V gene: TRBV7-6
CDR3 protein: CASSMFGTGGETQYF; CDR3 DNA: TGTGCCAGTAGTATGTTCGGGACAGGGGGAGAGACCCAGTACTTC; clone size: .; D gene: TRBD1; J gene: TRBJ2-5; V gene: TRBV19
CDR3 protein: CASSQDRGNEKLFF; CDR3 DNA: TGCGCCAGCAGCCAAGATCGGGGGAATGAAAAACTGTTTTTT; clone size: .; D gene: .; J gene: TRBJ1-4; V gene: TRBV4-1
CDR3 protein: CASSADTGKGTSFF; CDR3 DNA: TGTGCCAGCAGCGCAGACACAGGGAAGGGGACCTCGTTCTTC; clone size: .; D gene: .; J gene: TRBJ2-1; V gene: TRBV11-2
CDR3 protein: CSVRYEGQQYF; CDR3 DNA: TGCAGCGTTCGGTACGAGGGCCAGCAGTACTTC; clone size: once; D gene: .; J gene: TRBJ2-7; V gene: TRBV29-1
CDR3 protein: CASRRTGGFGETQYF; CDR3 DNA: TGTGCCAGCAGGCGGACAGGGGGTTTTGGGGAGACCCAGTACTTC; clone size: .; D gene: TRBD1; J gene: TRBJ2-5; V gene: TRBV5-5
CDR3 protein: CASSRASGGDNEQFF; CDR3 DNA: TGTGCCAGCAGTAGAGCTAGCGGGGGGGACAATGAGCAGTTCTTC; clone size: .; D gene: TRBD2; J gene: TRBJ2-1; V gene: TRBV6-5
CDR3 protein: CSVELATYEQYF; CDR3 DNA: TGCAGCGTTGAACTAGCTACCTACGAGCAGTACTTC; clone size: .; D gene: .; J gene: TRBJ2-7; V gene: TRBV29-1
CDR3 protein: CASSLDRTEAFF; CDR3 DNA: TGTGCCAGCAGTCTTGACAGAACTGAAGCTTTCTTT; clone size: .; D gene: .; J gene: TRBJ1-1; V gene: TRBV28
CDR3 protein: CASSFGIIAKNIQYF; CDR3 DNA: TGTGCCAGCAGCTTCGGGATAATAGCCAAAAACATTCAGTACTTC; clone size: .; D gene: .; J gene: TRBJ2-4; V gene: TRBV5-5
CDR3 protein: CSARTTRKQFF; CDR3 DNA: TGCAGTGCTAGAACTACCCGAAAGCAGTTCTTC; clone size: .; D gene: .; J gene: TRBJ2-1; V gene: TRBV20-1
CDR3 protein: CASSDTSGSSTDTQYF; CDR3 DNA: TGTGCCAGCAGCGATACTAGCGGGTCAAGCACAGATACGCAGTATTTT; clone size: .; D gene: TRBD2; J gene: TRBJ2-3; V gene: TRBV9
CDR3 protein: CASSYLGGNQPQHF; CDR3 DNA: TGTGCCAGCAGTTATTTAGGGGGCAATCAGCCCCAGCATTTT; clone size: .; D gene: .; J gene: TRBJ1-5; V gene: TRBV28
CDR3 protein: CASTRVWPLADTQYF; CDR3 DNA: TGTGCCAGTACTCGTGTGTGGCCCCTTGCAGATACGCAGTATTTT; clone size: .; D gene: .; J gene: TRBJ2-3; V gene: TRBV19
CDR3 protein: CASSAGGDTEAFF; CDR3 DNA: TGTGCCAGCAGCGCCGGTGGTGACACTGAAGCTTTCTTT; clone size: .; D gene: .; J gene: TRBJ1-1; V gene: TRBV7-6
CDR3 protein: CASSPYTRVQYF; CDR3 DNA: TGTGCCAGCAGTCCCTATACGCGTGTGCAGTACTTC; clone size: .; D gene: .; J gene: TRBJ2-7; V gene: TRBV28
CDR3 protein: CASSLVGGGPSYEQYF; CDR3 DNA: TGTGCCAGCAGCTTGGTTGGGGGAGGACCTAGCTACGAGCAGTACTTC; clone size: .; D gene: .; J gene: TRBJ2-7; V gene: TRBV5-4
CDR3 protein: CSVDPLLPAEAETQYF; CDR3 DNA: TGCAGCGTTGATCCCCTTCTGCCTGCGGAAGCAGAGACCCAGTACTTC; clone size: .; D gene: .; J gene: TRBJ2-5; V gene: TRBV29-1
CDR3 protein: CASSVEGQGDYGYTF; CDR3 DNA: TGTGCCAGCAGCGTAGAGGGACAGGGAGACTATGGCTACACCTTC; clone size: .; D gene: TRBD1; J gene: TRBJ1-2; V gene: TRBV9
CDR3 protein: CASSYPDSLYGYTF; CDR3 DNA: TGTGCCAGCAGTTACCCGGACAGCCTCTATGGCTACACCTTC; clone size: .; D gene: .; J gene: TRBJ1-2; V gene: TRBV6-5
CDR3 protein: CSVEVEDRRTGELFF; CDR3 DNA: TGCAGCGTTGAAGTGGAGGACAGGCGCACCGGGGAGCTGTTTTTT; clone size: .; D gene: TRBD1; J gene: TRBJ2-2; V gene: TRBV29-1
CDR3 protein: CASSERQGENYGYTF; CDR3 DNA: TGTGCCAGCAGTGAACGGCAGGGGGAAAACTATGGCTACACCTTC; clone size: .; D gene: TRBD1; J gene: TRBJ1-2; V gene: TRBV2
CDR3 protein: CASSVGRSGGDIQYF; CDR3 DNA: TGTGCCAGCAGCGTAGGGCGTAGCGGAGGAGACATTCAGTACTTC; clone size: .; D gene: .; J gene: TRBJ2-4; V gene: TRBV9
CDR3 protein: CASSPAMFTDTQYF; CDR3 DNA: TGTGCCAGCTCACCCGCGATGTTCACAGATACGCAGTATTTT; clone size: .; D gene: .; J gene: TRBJ2-3; V gene: TRBV18
CDR3 protein: CASRGTGYNEQFF; CDR3 DNA: TGTGCCAGCAGAGGGACAGGGTACAATGAGCAGTTCTTC; clone size: .; D gene: TRBD1; J gene: TRBJ2-1; V gene: TRBV9
CDR3 protein: CASSPGSEAFF; CDR3 DNA: TGTGCCAGCAGTCCAGGGTCCGAAGCTTTCTTT; clone size: .; D gene: .; J gene: TRBJ1-1; V gene: TRBV28
CDR3 protein: CASSPSGRETDTQYF; CDR3 DNA: TGTGCCAGCAGTCCTAGCGGGAGGGAAACAGATACGCAGTATTTT; clone size: .; D gene: TRBD2; J gene: TRBJ2-3; V gene: TRBV28
CDR3 protein: CASSLGTESNTEAFF; CDR3 DNA: TGTGCCAGCAGCTTAGGGACAGAATCGAACACTGAAGCTTTCTTT; clone size: .; D gene: .; J gene: TRBJ1-1; V gene: TRBV7-6
CDR3 protein: CASSAPPSFTVRENLKTYEQYF; CDR3 DNA: TGTGCCAGCAGCGCGCCCCCTTCCTTCACCGTCCGCGAGAACCTGAAAACCTACGAGCAGTACTTC; clone size: .; D gene: .; J gene: TRBJ2-7; V gene: TRBV13
CDR3 protein: CATSSIWDRDEEKLFF; CDR3 DNA: TGTGCCACCAGCAGCATATGGGACAGGGACGAGGAAAAACTGTTTTTT; clone size: .; D gene: TRBD1; J gene: TRBJ1-4; V gene: TRBV15
CDR3 protein: CASSVNPIPNQPQHF; CDR3 DNA: TGTGCCAGCAGTGTTAACCCTATCCCTAATCAGCCCCAGCATTTT; clone size: .; D gene: .; J gene: TRBJ1-5; V gene: TRBV2
CDR3 protein: CASRKPGGSYGYTF; CDR3 DNA: TGTGCCAGCAGAAAGCCAGGGGGTTCCTATGGCTACACCTTC; clone size: many; D gene: TRBD1; J gene: TRBJ1-2; V gene: TRBV6-1
CDR3 protein: CASSARDRNYEQYF; CDR3 DNA: TGTGCCAGCAGCGCCCGGGACAGGAACTACGAGCAGTACTTC; clone size: .; D gene: TRBD1; J gene: TRBJ2-7; V gene: TRBV7-9
CDR3 protein: CASSLDGTPGANVLTF; CDR3 DNA: TGCGCCAGCAGCTTGGATGGGACACCTGGGGCCAACGTCCTGACTTTC; clone size: once; D gene: .; J gene: TRBJ2-6; V gene: TRBV5-1
CDR3 protein: CASSAGFSYNEQFF; CDR3 DNA: TGTGCCAGCAGTGCGGGGTTCTCCTACAATGAGCAGTTCTTC; clone size: .; D gene: .; J gene: TRBJ2-1; V gene: TRBV6-1
CDR3 protein: CATSRDRGTGGSYEQYF; CDR3 DNA: TGTGCCACCAGCAGAGATCGGGGGACAGGGGGCTCCTACGAGCAGTACTTC; clone size: .; D gene: TRBD1; J gene: TRBJ2-7; V gene: TRBV15
CDR3 protein: CAWSNRPPYGYTF; CDR3 DNA: TGTGCCTGGAGTAACAGGCCTCCCTATGGCTACACCTTC; clone size: .; D gene: .; J gene: TRBJ1-2; V gene: TRBV30
CDR3 protein: CASSPLTIINTGELFF; CDR3 DNA: TGTGCCAGCAGTCCACTGACTATTATAAACACCGGGGAGCTGTTTTTT; clone size: .; D gene: .; J gene: TRBJ2-2; V gene: TRBV7-9
CDR3 protein: CASSLASPYEQYF; CDR3 DNA: TGCGCCAGCAGCCTTGCGTCCCCCTACGAGCAGTACTTC; clone size: .; D gene: .; J gene: TRBJ2-7; V gene: TRBV10-2
CDR3 protein: CASSGGGHLQSSGNTIYF; CDR3 DNA: TGCGCCAGCAGTGGAGGGGGACACCTCCAGAGCTCTGGAAACACCATATATTTT; clone size: .; D gene: .; J gene: TRBJ1-3; V gene: TRBV10-1
CDR3 protein: CASSIGSGSETQYF; CDR3 DNA: TGCGCCAGCAGCATTGGTAGCGGGAGTGAGACCCAGTACTTC; clone size: .; D gene: TRBD2; J gene: TRBJ2-5; V gene: TRBV10-2